The 5 T cell receptor beta chains in this list originate from one sample, sequenced in a study of response to subunit inactivated influenza vaccine. TCRdb called the RT-PCR reads again in MiXCR, with one record for every CDR3 protein. The table includes almost 250,000 distinct CDR3 sequences, more than 10% detected once. Sequences were derived from non-naive T cells sorted from PBMCs, sampled less than 15 days before vaccination. The receptors were gathered from a middle-aged man who received an inactivated influenza vaccine.

This clonotype was detected many times. This chain uses TRBV6-2 or TRBV6-3 with TRBJ2-7; 8 bases match TRBD2. From germline, CDR1 is MNHEY and CDR2 SVGEGT. Trimming took 7 bases from V and 2 from J; bases not matched to a gene: 22. This CDR3 is 19 amino acids long. CDR3 nucleotides: TGTGCCAGCACTGGGTGGACGAGAAGAAGCGGGAGAGGCACCTACGAGCAGTACTTC. It is translated as CASTGWTRRSGRGTYEQYF.

This clonotype was seen at least ten times. The chain has TRBV28 and TRBJ2-5, with unresolved D. V lost 6 bases and J 5 bases, leaving 25 bases between the germline ends. CDR1 is MDHEN and CDR2 is SYDVKM in the germline V gene. The CDR3 has 17 residues. In DNA, the CDR3 is TGTGCCAGCAGCATAGCCGTCAAAAGATTAGATGGTGAGACCCAGTACTTC. Translated, it gives CASSIAVKRLDGETQYF.

The J gene is TRBJ1-1, the V gene TRBV4-2; D ambiguous. Germline CDR1 and CDR2: LGHNA and YNFKEQ. This CDR3 has 13 residues. The ends were cut back, 0 bases at V and 4 bases at J, with 6 bases in the middle. DNA for the CDR3: TGTGCCAGCAGCCAAGACGGCAGCACTGAAGCTTTCTTT. Translation gives CASSQDGSTEAFF.

This clonotype has at least ten counts. The genes are TRBV2 and TRBJ2-1, with TRBD2 matching 11 bases. Germline V gene sequence: CDR1 SNHLY, CDR2 FYNNEI. This CDR3 contains 16 residues. V dropped 2 bases and J dropped 5; count of bases not matched to a gene: 5. The chain's CDR3 is CASSERGTSGNNEQFF. CDR3 in DNA: TGTGCCAGCAGTGAACGCGGGACTAGCGGTAACAATGAGCAGTTCTTC. Full variable domain (missing parts from reference TRBV2 and TRBJ2-1): EPEVTQTPSHQVTQMGQEVILRCVPISNHLYFYWYRQILGQKVEFLVSFYNNEISEKSEIFDDQFSVERPDGSNFTLKIRSTKLEDSAMYFCASSERGTSGNNEQFFGPGTRLTVL.

This clonotype was detected many times. This chain joins TRBV11-2 and TRBJ1-4; a possible D gene is TRBD1 (5 bases). Between the trimmed V and J ends, which lost 5 bases and 0 bases, there was a span of 7 bases. The CDR3 totals 14 residues. CDR1 is SGHAT, CDR2 FQNNGV, per germline. CDR3 nucleotide sequence: TGTGCCAGCAGCCCAGGGACAACTAATGAAAAACTGTTTTTT. This gives the protein CASSPGTTNEKLFF. The full variable domain, its missing parts supplied by reference TRBV11-2 and TRBJ1-4, is EAGVAQSPRYKIIEKRQSVAFWCNPISGHATLYWYQQILGQGPKLLIQFQNNGVVDDSQLPKDRFSAERLKGVDSTLKIQPAKLEDSAVYLCASSPGTTNEKLFFGSGTQLSVL.